Below, 29 T cell receptor beta chains from the same sample are listed, as sequenced in a study of blood T cell repertoires in COVID-19. The assay was immunoSEQ multiplex PCR, and TCRdb's table has in-frame clones only and misses some. The sample lists more than 45,000 clones, around 85% occurring once. The sequenced sample was peripheral blood. The receptors were gathered from a human donor in a cohort sampled during active COVID-19.

In DNA form, the CDR3 reads TGTGCCAGCAGCCTGAGCAACAGGGATTTCTCTGGAAACACCATATATTTT. As protein: CASSLSNRDFSGNTIYF. V gene TRBV9 combines with J gene TRBJ1-3; perhaps TRBD1 as D (6 bases). Trimming pared 4 bases from V and 0 bases from J, leaving 17 bases between. Germline lookup yields CDR1 SGDLS and CDR2 YYNGEE. The CDR3 extends over 17 amino acids.

The chain uses TRBV7-2 and TRBJ2-5; TRBD2 agrees at 7 bases. The CDR3 totals 15 residues. The V and J ends lost 4 bases and 5 bases, in that order; junction bases with no gene match: 10. Germline CDR1 SGHTA, CDR2 FQGNSA. CDR3 nucleotides: TGTGCCAGCAGCTCCTCCCGCGGGGGTCGGGAGACCCAGTACTTC. This gives the protein CASSSSRGGRETQYF.

The rearrangement links TRBV7-2 to TRBJ1-1; 10 nucleotides agree with TRBD1. This CDR3 region has 14 residues. The germline gives CDR1 SGHTA, CDR2 FQGNSA. After removal of 3 bases from V and 10 bases from J, the junction contained 8 bases not matched to a gene. In DNA form, the CDR3 reads TGTGCCAGCAGCTTTGGCGGACAGGGGGGATCAGCTTTCTTT. It specifies CASSFGGQGGSAFF. Full variable domain (missing parts from reference TRBV7-2 and TRBJ1-1): GAGVSQSPSNKVTEKGKDVELRCDPISGHTALYWYRQSLGQGLEFLIYFQGNSAPDKSGLPSDRFSAERTGGSVSTLTIQRTQQEDSAVYLCASSFGGQGGSAFFGQGTRLTVV.

The chain links TRBV13 to TRBJ1-1, with 9 bases lining up with TRBD1. CDR1 and CDR2 from the germline V gene are PRHDT and FYEKMQ (reference sequence). The V segment lost 1 base and the J segment 0 bases; nucleotides outside the gene matches: 9. This CDR3 has 18 amino acids. The CDR3 region is CASSLEGTGSSMNTEAFF. DNA for the CDR3: TGTGCCAGCAGCTTAGAAGGGACAGGGTCCTCCATGAACACTGAAGCTTTCTTT.

V and J are TRBV6-5 and TRBJ2-2; TRBD2 agrees at 10 bases. CDR3 length: 15 amino acids. V lost 6 bases and J lost 7; bases outside the gene matches: 8. Per the germline V gene, CDR1 is MNHEY and CDR2 is SVGAGI. This CDR3 is CASSLSGGMFGELFF. The CDR3 DNA sequence: TGTGCCAGCAGCCTTAGCGGGGGGATGTTCGGGGAGCTGTTTTTT.

This clone came up once. The rearrangement uses TRBV7-2 and TRBJ2-3; D remains ambiguous. Trimming removed 2 bases from V and 1 base from J, with 7 bases in between. The CDR3 runs to 14 residues. Germline V gene lookup returns CDR1 SGHTA and CDR2 FQGNSA. CDR3 DNA sequence: TGTGCCAGCAGCTTAAGGAGCCGCACAGATACGCAGTATTTT. Protein: CASSLRSRTDTQYF.

The chain joins TRBV12-3 or TRBV12-4 to TRBJ1-5, with 10 bases lining up with TRBD1. The CDR3 runs to 13 residues. Trimming at V came to 4 bases and at J to 7 bases, leaving 1 base not matched to a gene. CDR3 region: CASSWDRGQPQHF. As DNA, the CDR3 is TGTGCCAGCAGTTGGGACAGGGGCCAGCCCCAGCATTTT.

The V call is TRBV19, the J call TRBJ1-5; 8 nucleotides line up with TRBD1. The trim removed 2 bases at V and 0 bases at J, leaving 3 bases unmatched. This CDR3 spans 16 amino acids. Germline CDR1 is LNHDA and CDR2 is SQIVND (reference sequence). The chain's CDR3 is CASSISRGRSNQPQHF. In DNA form, the CDR3 reads TGTGCCAGTAGTATATCCAGGGGGCGTAGCAATCAGCCCCAGCATTTT. Full variable domain (outside the CDR3, taken from reference TRBV19 and TRBJ1-5): DGGITQSPKYLFRKEGQNVTLSCEQNLNHDAMYWYRQDPGQGLRLIYYSQIVNDFQKGDIAEGYSVSREKKESFPLTVTSAQKNPTAFYLCASSISRGRSNQPQHFGDGTRLSIL.

CDR3 in amino acids: CASSIGQGFGNEKLFF. Here the CDR3 DNA reads TGTGCCAGCAGCATTGGGCAGGGTTTTGGTAATGAAAAACTGTTTTTT. V usage is TRBV7-9 and J usage is TRBJ1-4; D is perhaps TRBD1 (5 bases). Trimming shortened V by 5 bases and J by 4 bases, and 17 bases separated the two germline ends. The germline V gene encodes CDR1 SEHNR and CDR2 FQNEAQ (reference sequence). This CDR3 is 16 amino acids long.

This chain links TRBV30 with TRBJ2-3; D ambiguous. CDR3 length: 13 residues. V gave up 1 base and J gave up 5 bases, with 10 bases separating them. Germline assignment: CDR1 GTSNPN and CDR2 SVGIG (reference sequence). As DNA, the CDR3 is TGTGCCTGGAGTGCCCAGGCTTTAGATACGCAGTATTTT. Amino acids: CAWSAQALDTQYF.

The chain combines TRBV9 with TRBJ2-5; 9 bases map to TRBD1. J gave up 5 bases and V 1 base, and 15 bases lay outside the gene matches. The V gene's germline CDR1 is SGDLS and CDR2 YYNGEE. CDR3 size: 18 residues. CDR3 coding DNA: TGTGCCAGCAGCGTAACTCCCGGGACAGGGCTTGTTGGGGAGACCCAGTACTTC. Translation: CASSVTPGTGLVGETQYF. Supplemented by reference TRBV9 and TRBJ2-5, the full variable domain reads DSGVTQTPKHLITATGQRVTLRCSPRSGDLSVYWYQQSLDQGLQFLIQYYNGEERAKGNILERFSAQQFPDLHSELNLSSLELGDSALYFCASSVTPGTGLVGETQYFGPGTRLLVL.

V is TRBV6-5 and J is TRBJ2-1; D is perhaps TRBD2 (6 bases). The CDR3 contains 15 residues. Trimming took off 4 bases at V and 10 bases at J, with 20 bases between the two ends. Germline loops: CDR1 MNHEY, CDR2 SVGAGI. The CDR3 spells CASSSRDYRELEQFF. CDR3 nucleotide sequence: TGTGCCAGCAGTTCCCGCGACTACCGGGAGCTCGAGCAGTTCTTC.

The chain combines TRBV7-2 with TRBJ2-3; 11 bases are shared with TRBD2. V was pared by 1 base and J by 6 bases, with 6 bases of the junction left unmatched. The CDR3 extends over 16 amino acids. CDR1 is SGHTA, CDR2 FQGNSA, per germline. As DNA, the CDR3 is TGTGCCAGCAGCTTAGGGACTAGCGGGTCATCCGATACGCAGTATTTT. Its protein product is CASSLGTSGSSDTQYF. Filled out from reference TRBV7-2 and TRBJ2-3, the complete variable domain reads GAGVSQSPSNKVTEKGKDVELRCDPISGHTALYWYRQSLGQGLEFLIYFQGNSAPDKSGLPSDRFSAERTGGSVSTLTIQRTQQEDSAVYLCASSLGTSGSSDTQYFGPGTRLTVL.

This sequence joins TRBV6-6 and TRBJ1-1; D call uncertain. The CDR3 contains 12 residues. The V gene lost 7 bases and the J gene lost 0 bases, with 6 bases spanning the gap. Germline V gene data show CDR1 as MNHNY and CDR2 as SVGAGI (reference sequence). Written as DNA, the CDR3 is TGTGCCAGCAACGGGATGAACACTGAAGCTTTCTTT. Translating gives CASNGMNTEAFF.

This clone was seen just once. The rearrangement links TRBV6-5 to TRBJ2-7, with 10 bases aligning to TRBD2. V lost 9 bases and J lost 1; bases outside the gene matches: 9. The germline V gene encodes CDR1 MNHEY and CDR2 SVGAGI. CDR3 length: 15 residues. The CDR3 loop reads CASLPRTSGSYEQYF. CDR3 sequence (DNA): TGTGCCAGTTTGCCGCGGACTAGCGGTTCCTACGAGCAGTACTTC.

This chain links TRBV19 with TRBJ1-2, with 7 bases aligning to TRBD1. The CDR3 consists of 13 residues. Trimming cost V 3 bases and J 6 bases; bases outside gene matches: 4. Germline V gene sequence: CDR1 LNHDA, CDR2 SQIVND (reference sequence). This CDR3 is CASSMGQRDGYTF. CDR3 bases: TGTGCCAGTAGTATGGGACAGCGCGATGGCTACACCTTC. Using reference TRBV19 and TRBJ1-2 for the parts outside the CDR3, the full variable domain is DGGITQSPKYLFRKEGQNVTLSCEQNLNHDAMYWYRQDPGQGLRLIYYSQIVNDFQKGDIAEGYSVSREKKESFPLTVTSAQKNPTAFYLCASSMGQRDGYTFGSGTRLTVV.

The chain carries TRBV19 and TRBJ2-3; 10 bases map to TRBD2. The germline V gene has CDR1 LNHDA and CDR2 SQIVND (reference sequence). V shed 5 bases and J 4 bases; nucleotides not matched to a gene: 9. The CDR3 covers 16 residues. The CDR3 DNA reads as TGTGCCAGTAGTTCCCCCCGGCTAGCGGGAGCAGATACGCAGTATTTT. Translation gives CASSSPRLAGADTQYF. The full variable domain, with the rest looked up from reference TRBV19 and TRBJ2-3, is DGGITQSPKYLFRKEGQNVTLSCEQNLNHDAMYWYRQDPGQGLRLIYYSQIVNDFQKGDIAEGYSVSREKKESFPLTVTSAQKNPTAFYLCASSSPRLAGADTQYFGPGTRLTVL.

The V call is TRBV7-2, the J call TRBJ2-3, with D hard to call. V was cut by 3 bases and J by 7 bases, with 17 bases left in between. The CDR3 extends over 15 amino acids. CDR1 and CDR2 from the germline V gene are SGHTA and FQGNSA. The CDR3: CASSFNNPPRNTQYF. The DNA of the CDR3 is TGTGCCAGCAGCTTTAATAACCCTCCGAGGAATACGCAGTATTTT.

The chain couples TRBV12-5 to TRBJ1-2; 8 positions agree with TRBD1. After removal of 5 bases from V and 5 bases from J, the junction contained 7 bases not matched to a gene. The CDR3 runs 14 residues. Germline V lookup: CDR1 LGHNT, CDR2 FRNRAP. The CDR3 DNA follows: TGTGCTAGTGGTAAGGAGACAGGGGCGTATGGCTACACCTTC. Protein product: CASGKETGAYGYTF.

This clone appeared a few times. The rearrangement joins TRBV4-1 to TRBJ2-6; D possibly corresponds to TRBD1 (6 bases). The CDR3 totals 18 residues. Trimming took 0 bases from V and 0 from J, leaving 12 bases between them. Germline V CDR1 and CDR2: MGHRA, YSYEKL. CDR3: CASSQDSRGSSGANVLTF. The CDR3 nucleotides are TGCGCCAGCAGCCAAGATTCGAGGGGGAGCTCTGGGGCCAACGTCCTGACTTTC.

This rearrangement joins TRBV25-1 to TRBJ2-7; 10 bases align to TRBD2. Trimming at V came to 5 bases and at J to 2 bases, leaving 0 bases not matched to a gene. Germline loops: CDR1 MGHDK, CDR2 SYGVNS. This CDR3 has 13 residues. The CDR3 nucleotides read TGTGCCAGCAGTCTAGCGGGAGCCTACGAGCAGTACTTC. It specifies CASSLAGAYEQYF.

The V and J genes are TRBV30 and TRBJ1-3; D is undetermined. Germline loops: CDR1 GTSNPN, CDR2 SVGIG (reference sequence). The V and J ends lost 8 bases and 0 bases respectively, with 8 bases between them. The CDR3 is made up of 12 amino acids. The CDR3 is CAQIPSGNTIYF. In nucleotides, the CDR3 is TGTGCCCAGATACCCTCTGGAAACACCATATATTTT. Filled out from reference TRBV30 and TRBJ1-3, the complete variable domain reads SQTIHQWPATLVQPVGSPLSLECTVEGTSNPNLYWYRQAAGRGLQLLFYSVGIGQISSEVPQNLSASRPQDRQFILSSKKLLLSDSGFYLCAQIPSGNTIYFGEGSWLTVV.

V is TRBV7-2 and J is TRBJ1-1; 7 bases are shared with TRBD1. After removal of 5 bases from V and 3 bases from J, the junction contained 12 bases not matched to a gene. Germline values: CDR1 SGHTA, CDR2 FQGNSA. The CDR3 totals 16 residues. The DNA for the CDR3 is TGTGCCAGCAGCCAGGGACAGTATTCTTTTTACACTGAAGCTTTCTTT. It translates to CASSQGQYSFYTEAFF.

V and J are TRBV27 and TRBJ2-1; TRBD2 is a possible D gene (7 bases). The germline V and J ends were trimmed by 6 bases and 4 bases, with 28 bases remaining between them. CDR3 length: 19 residues. The germline V gene has CDR1 MNHEY and CDR2 SMNVEV (reference sequence). The CDR3 DNA reads TGTGCCAGCAGCTTAGGGGGGGGGATACGCGGGAGTGTTTACAATGAGCAGTTCTTC. Translation: CASSLGGGIRGSVYNEQFF.

The genes are TRBV12-3 or TRBV12-4 and TRBJ1-4; no firm D call. V lost 8 bases to trimming and J lost 5 bases, with 12 bases between them. This CDR3 spans 13 amino acids. CDR3 loop: CASCTEENEKLFF. The CDR3, as DNA: TGTGCCAGCTGCACAGAAGAAAATGAAAAACTGTTTTTT.

The chain joins TRBV18 to TRBJ1-5; tentative D call: TRBD1 (5 bases). Germline CDR1 is KGHSH and CDR2 is LQKENI. Trimming shortened V by 3 bases and J by 5 bases, and 8 bases separated the two germline ends. The CDR3 is made up of 13 amino acids. The CDR3 loop reads CASSPGGDQPQHF. CDR3 nucleotide sequence: TGTGCCAGCTCACCCGGGGGGGATCAGCCCCAGCATTTT. The whole variable domain, remainder taken from reference TRBV18 and TRBJ1-5, is NAGVMQNPRHLVRRRGQEARLRCSPMKGHSHVYWYRQLPEEGLKFMVYLQKENIIDESGMPKERFSAEFPKEGPSILRIQQVVRGDSAAYFCASSPGGDQPQHFGDGTRLSIL.

The chain has TRBV7-8 and TRBJ2-4; 9 bases fit TRBD2. V was clipped by 6 bases and J by 5 bases; unmatched bases: 14. CDR1 SGHVS and CDR2 FQNEAQ come from the germline V gene. The CDR3 runs 17 residues. CDR3: CASRIEGLAGNQNIQYF. In DNA form, the CDR3 reads TGTGCCAGCAGAATAGAGGGGCTAGCGGGGAATCAAAACATTCAGTACTTC.

The rearrangement joins TRBV2 to TRBJ2-1; TRBD2 matches 7 bases. Germline-derived CDR1 and CDR2 are SNHLY and FYNNEI. The CDR3 runs to 11 residues. V shed 4 bases and J 14 bases; nucleotides not matched to a gene: 5. The CDR3 loop reads CASSGGGKKFF. The CDR3 coding sequence is TGTGCCAGCAGTGGGGGGGGAAAAAAGTTCTTC.

The chain carries TRBV6-5 and TRBJ2-7; 9 bases line up with TRBD1. The CDR3 loop spans 14 amino acids. CDR1 is MNHEY and CDR2 is SVGAGI in the germline V gene. Trimming removed 0 bases from V and 3 bases from J; junction bases left unmatched: 0. Written as DNA, the CDR3 is TGTGCCAGCAGTTACTCGACAGGGGGCTACGAGCAGTACTTC. This translates into CASSYSTGGYEQYF.